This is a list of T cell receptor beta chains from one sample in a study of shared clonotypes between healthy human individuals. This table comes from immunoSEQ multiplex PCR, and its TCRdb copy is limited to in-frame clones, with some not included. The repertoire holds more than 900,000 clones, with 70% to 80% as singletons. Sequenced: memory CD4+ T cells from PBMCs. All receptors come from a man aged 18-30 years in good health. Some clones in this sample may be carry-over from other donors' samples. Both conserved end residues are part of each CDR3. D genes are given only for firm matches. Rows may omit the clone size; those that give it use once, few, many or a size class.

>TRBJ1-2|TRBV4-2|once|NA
TGTGCCAGCAGCCAAGATGTGGGGGCACTCTATGGCTACACCTTC
CASSQDVGALYGYTF
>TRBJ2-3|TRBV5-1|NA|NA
TGCGCCAGCAGCAGTCGGACAGACATCACAGATACGCAGTATTTT
CASSSRTDITDTQYF
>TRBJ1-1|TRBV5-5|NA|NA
TGTGCCAGCAGCCCCAACGGACAGACCATGAACACTGAAGCTTTCTTT
CASSPNGQTMNTEAFF
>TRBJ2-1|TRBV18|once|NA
TGTGCCAGCTCACCACCCTTGGGTCTTTCCTACAATGAGCAGTTCTTC
CASSPPLGLSYNEQFF
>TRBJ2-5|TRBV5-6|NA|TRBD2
TGTGCCAGCAGCTTTTATGGCTATCTAGCGGGGGAAGAGACCCAGTACTTC
CASSFYGYLAGEETQYF
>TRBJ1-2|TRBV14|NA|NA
TGTGCCAGCAGCCAAGAGCCGGCTATGGGAGGCTACACCTTC
CASSQEPAMGGYTF
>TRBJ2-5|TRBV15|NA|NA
TGTGCCACCAGCAGAGTTCACCGGGGCCAAGAGACCCAGTACTTC
CATSRVHRGQETQYF
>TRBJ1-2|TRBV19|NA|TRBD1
TGTGCCAGTAGTATAACCGGGACAGGGAGGTATGGCTACACCTTC
CASSITGTGRYGYTF
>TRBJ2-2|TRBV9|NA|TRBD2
TGTGCCAGCGCACAAAGGGCTAGCGGGACCGCGAACACCGGGGAGCTGTTTTTT
CASAQRASGTANTGELFF
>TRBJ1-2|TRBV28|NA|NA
TGTGCCTCCTTCCCCAGGGGTCCTCATGGCTACACCTTC
CASFPRGPHGYTF
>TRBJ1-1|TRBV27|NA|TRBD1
TGTGCCAGCATTGACAGGGCTGAAGCTTTCTTT
CASIDRAEAFF
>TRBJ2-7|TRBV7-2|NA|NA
TGTGCCAGCAGCTTAAGAGTCCCCTACGAGCAGTACTTC
CASSLRVPYEQYF
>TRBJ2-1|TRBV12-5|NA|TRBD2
TGTGCTAGTGGTTTTACGGCGGGAGGCGATGAGCAGTTCTTC
CASGFTAGGDEQFF
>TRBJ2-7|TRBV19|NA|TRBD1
TGTGCCAGTAGTTACCGACAGGGGGAATACTACGAGCAGTACTTC
CASSYRQGEYYEQYF
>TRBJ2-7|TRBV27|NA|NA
TGTGCCAGCAGTTTACGTCCCTACGAGCAGTACTTC
CASSLRPYEQYF
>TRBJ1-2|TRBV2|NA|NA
TGTGCCAGCAGCCCCGGGGACTATGGCTACACCTTC
CASSPGDYGYTF
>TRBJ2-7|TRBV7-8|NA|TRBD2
TGTGCCAGCTCCTTAGCGGGAGCCCCCGAGCAGTACTTC
CASSLAGAPEQYF
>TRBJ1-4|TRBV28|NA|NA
TGTGGTACTGGGCAGAGTAATGAAAAACTGTTTTTT
CGTGQSNEKLFF
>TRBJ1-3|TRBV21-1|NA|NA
TGTGCCAGCAGCAAAGCCCCAGCTACCATCTCTGGAAACACCATATATTTT
CASSKAPATISGNTIYF
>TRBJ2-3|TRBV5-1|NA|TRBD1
TGCGCCAGCAGCAATGGGGGACAGGGTAGCACAGATACGCAGTATTTT
CASSNGGQGSTDTQYF
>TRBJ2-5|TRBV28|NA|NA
TGTGCCAGCAGCCCTCGGGGGATGCCCGAAGAGACCCAGTACTTC
CASSPRGMPEETQYF
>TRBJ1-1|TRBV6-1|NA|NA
TGTGCCAGCAGTGAAAGATTGGACATTGAAGCTTTCTTT
CASSERLDIEAFF
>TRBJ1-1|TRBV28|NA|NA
TGTGCCAGCAGTTTGCAGGGGCGCGCAGGCACTGAAGCTTTCTTT
CASSLQGRAGTEAFF
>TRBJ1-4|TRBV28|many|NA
TGTGCCAGCAGTTCGTACAGGGTTGGGGAAAAACTGTTTTTT
CASSSYRVGEKLFF
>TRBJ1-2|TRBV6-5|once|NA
TGTGCCAGCAGTCCCCGGCAAGGAGCAGGTGGCTACACCTTC
CASSPRQGAGGYTF
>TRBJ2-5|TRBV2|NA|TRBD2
TGTGCCAGCAGACCCCTAGCGGGAGTGGAGACCCAGTACTTC
CASRPLAGVETQYF
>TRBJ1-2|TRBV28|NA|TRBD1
TGTGCCAGCATAAGACAGGGGGCGACTGGCTACACCTTC
CASIRQGATGYTF
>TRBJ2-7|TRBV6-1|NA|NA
TGTGCCAGCACCCAGTTCCCCTCCTACGAGCAGTACTTC
CASTQFPSYEQYF
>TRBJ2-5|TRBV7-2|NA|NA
TGTGCCAGCAGTCGGGGGACAGCGGCCCAAGAGACCCAGTACTTC
CASSRGTAAQETQYF
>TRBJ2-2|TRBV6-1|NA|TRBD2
TGTGCCAGCGGAAGGTCGGCTAGCGGGAGCGGGGAGCTGTTTTTT
CASGRSASGSGELFF
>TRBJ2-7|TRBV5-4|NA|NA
TGTGCCAGCAGCTCGGGACCTAGGGTCTACGAGCAGTACTTC
CASSSGPRVYEQYF
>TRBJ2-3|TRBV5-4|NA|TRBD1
TGTGCCAGCAGCTCACGAGACAGGGTTGCAGATACGCAGTATTTT
CASSSRDRVADTQYF
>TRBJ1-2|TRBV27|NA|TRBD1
TGTGCCAGCAGTCCACACGGTCAGGGGGCGCGGTCTGGCTACACCTTC
CASSPHGQGARSGYTF
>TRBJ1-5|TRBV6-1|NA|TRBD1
TGTGCCAGCAGTAATTACCAGGGGGGGATCACGCCCCAGCATTTT
CASSNYQGGITPQHF
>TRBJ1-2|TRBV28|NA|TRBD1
TGTGCCACCCGTGGCCAGGGGGGCCTTTTTGGCTACACCTTC
CATRGQGGLFGYTF
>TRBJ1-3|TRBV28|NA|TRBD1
TGTGCCAGCAGTATGAGCGGGACAGGGGTGCGGGGAAACACCATATATTTT
CASSMSGTGVRGNTIYF
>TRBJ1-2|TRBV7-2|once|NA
TGTGCCAGCAGCTTAATTGGGACACCGTATGGCTACACCTTC
CASSLIGTPYGYTF
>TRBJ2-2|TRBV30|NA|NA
TGTGCCTGGAGGGACAGTCCGAACACCGGGGAGCTGTTTTTT
CAWRDSPNTGELFF
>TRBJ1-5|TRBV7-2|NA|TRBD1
TGTGCCAGCAGCCTCAACAGGGGGGGGTGGCAGCCCCAGCATTTT
CASSLNRGGWQPQHF
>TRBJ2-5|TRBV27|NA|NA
TGTGCCACCGCCAGAGGGTTGTGGGAGACCCAGTACTTC
CATARGLWETQYF
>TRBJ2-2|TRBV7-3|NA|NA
TGTGCCAGCAGCTTAAGCGGGATGAACACCGGGGAGCTGTTTTTT
CASSLSGMNTGELFF
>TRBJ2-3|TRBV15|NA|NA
TGTGCCACCAGCAGAGATGCGGTCACAGATACGCAGTATTTT
CATSRDAVTDTQYF
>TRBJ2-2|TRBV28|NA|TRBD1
TGTGCCAGCAGTTCCCCCGGACAGGCGGGGAACACCGGGGAGCTGTTTTTT
CASSSPGQAGNTGELFF
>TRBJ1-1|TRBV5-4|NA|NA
TGTGCCAGCAGCTGGGATGCGAACACTGAAGCTTTCTTT
CASSWDANTEAFF
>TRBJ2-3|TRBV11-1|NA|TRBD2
TGTGCCAGCAGCTTAGCGCCTAGCGGGGCTAGCACAGATACGCAGTATTTT
CASSLAPSGASTDTQYF
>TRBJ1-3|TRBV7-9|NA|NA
TGTGCCAGCAGCTTAGGGGTCGGAAGCTCTGGAAACACCATATATTTT
CASSLGVGSSGNTIYF
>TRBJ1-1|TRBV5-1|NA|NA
TGCGCCAGCAGCCCCGGGCCTTCAGCTGAAGCTTTCTTT
CASSPGPSAEAFF
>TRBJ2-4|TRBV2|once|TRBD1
TGTGCCAGCAGGTCCGACAGGGGAGGTACCAAAAACATTCAGTACTTC
CASRSDRGGTKNIQYF
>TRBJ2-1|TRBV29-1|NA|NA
TGCAGCGTTCAGAAGGGATGGGGTAGGGATGAGCAGTTCTTC
CSVQKGWGRDEQFF
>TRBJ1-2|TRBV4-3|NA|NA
TGCGCCAGCAGCCAAGATCGGGAGGGGACGCTTTATGGCTACACCTTC
CASSQDREGTLYGYTF
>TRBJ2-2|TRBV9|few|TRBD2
TGTGCCAGCAGCCGGGGGGGTATTAACACCGGGGAGCTGTTTTTT
CASSRGGINTGELFF
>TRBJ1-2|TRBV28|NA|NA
TGTGCCAGCAGAACCAGGGGACCCTATGGCTACACCTTC
CASRTRGPYGYTF
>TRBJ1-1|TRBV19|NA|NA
TGTGCCAGTAGTCCGTTACTCCAGGGTTCCACTGAAGCTTTCTTT
CASSPLLQGSTEAFF
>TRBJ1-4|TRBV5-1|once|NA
TGCGCCAGCAGCCCGGGGATACTAGGAGAAAAACTGTTTTTT
CASSPGILGEKLFF
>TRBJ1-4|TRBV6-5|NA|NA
TGTGCCGCCGGACGGGGGGCTAATGAAAAACTGTTTTTT
CAAGRGANEKLFF
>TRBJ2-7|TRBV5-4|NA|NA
TGTGCCAGCAGCTCGGACGGGAGACCAGGTTACGAGCAGTACTTC
CASSSDGRPGYEQYF
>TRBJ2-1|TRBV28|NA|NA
TGTGCCAGCAGGGGAGTCACCAATGAGCAGTTCTTC
CASRGVTNEQFF
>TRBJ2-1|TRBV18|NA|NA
TGTGCCAGCTCACCTGGCCGACGAGGACAGAACTCCTACAATGAGCAGTTCTTC
CASSPGRRGQNSYNEQFF